These 32 T cell receptor beta chains share one sample of origin, sequenced in a study of blood T cell repertoires in COVID-19. Profiled with immunoSEQ multiplex PCR; TCRdb holds only in-frame clones, not every one. The data contain some 220,000 clones, about 78% of them seen just once; the ten biggest clones take up more than 7%. Sequencing was carried out using peripheral blood. The source of these receptors is a woman in her seventies with acute or convalescent COVID-19.

This chain links TRBV25-1 with TRBJ2-1, with TRBD1 matching 12 bases. From germline, CDR1 is MGHDK and CDR2 SYGVNS. With 6 bases clipped from V and 12 bases from J, the junction kept 9 bases outside the gene matches. This CDR3 has 14 amino acids. The CDR3 DNA sequence: TGTGCCAGCAGAACCGGGACAGGGGGCAAGGGGCAGTTCTTC. This encodes CASRTGTGGKGQFF.

This clone was counted between two and nine times. This chain connects TRBV11-2 to TRBJ1-5; 7 bases are a match to TRBD1. The germline V gene has CDR1 SGHAT and CDR2 FQNNGV. The V gene end was trimmed by 5 bases and the J gene end by 6 bases; junction bases not matched to a gene: 13. The CDR3 spans 16 residues. The CDR3 region is CASSLPSGGRGQPQHF. The CDR3, as DNA: TGTGCCAGCAGCCTACCTTCAGGGGGAAGGGGTCAGCCCCAGCATTTT.

The CDR3 nucleotides are TGTGCCAGCAGCGTTAAAGGGGGTTCCGGGGAGCTGTTTTTT. Translation: CASSVKGGSGELFF. J is TRBJ2-2 and V is TRBV9; D is possibly TRBD1 (6 bases). Germline V lookup: CDR1 SGDLS, CDR2 YYNGEE. Trimming removed 2 bases at V and 6 bases at J, with 11 bases between. CDR3 size: 14 residues.

This chain links TRBV18 with TRBJ2-7, with D tentatively TRBD2 (6 bases). The CDR3 runs to 14 residues. Deletions cut 6 bases from V and 7 bases from J, with 19 bases between. CDR1 is KGHSH and CDR2 is LQKENI in the germline V gene. CDR3 protein: CASSPGLFLSEQYF. CDR3 DNA: TGTGCCAGCTCGCCGGGACTCTTTCTGAGTGAGCAGTACTTC.

V gene TRBV10-1 combines with J gene TRBJ2-2; 9 nucleotides align to TRBD1. V gave up 5 bases and J gave up 8 bases; unmatched junction bases: 6. The CDR3 totals 14 residues. CDR1 WNHNN and CDR2 SYGVQD come from the germline V gene (reference sequence). The CDR3 DNA reads TGCGCCAGCAGTCCGGGACAGGGAACTGGGGAGCTGTTTTTT. It yields the protein CASSPGQGTGELFF.

The gene calls are TRBV6-4 and TRBJ1-1, with TRBD1 identical over 12 bases. This CDR3 has 16 residues. From germline, CDR1 is MRHNA and CDR2 SNTAGT. Unmatched junction bases numbered 10, after V lost 5 bases and J lost 6 bases. Here the CDR3 DNA reads TGTGCCAGCAGTAGTGGGACAGGGGGCTCAGGGGCTGAAGCTTTCTTT. Protein sequence: CASSSGTGGSGAEAFF.

J is TRBJ2-5 and V is TRBV7-6; D possibly corresponds to TRBD1 (6 bases). CDR3 size: 13 residues. Deletions cut 3 bases from V and 4 bases from J, with 9 bases between. Germline-derived CDR1 and CDR2 are SGHVS and FNYEAQ. The CDR3 nucleotides are TGTGCCAGCAGCTTGGGGGCCCGAGAGACCCAGTACTTC. It encodes CASSLGARETQYF.

J is TRBJ1-6 and V is TRBV5-6; no clear D gene. In germline, CDR1 is SGHDT, CDR2 YYEEEE. Deletions cut 0 bases from V and 11 bases from J, with 6 bases between. The CDR3 spans 12 residues. The CDR3 DNA sequence: TGTGCCAGCAGCTTGGGGAGGCCACCCCTCCACTTT. Residues: CASSLGRPPLHF.

This rearrangement joins TRBV12-3 or TRBV12-4 to TRBJ1-1; D remains unclear. This CDR3 region has 13 residues. The ends were cut back, 4 bases at V and 1 base at J, with 7 bases in the middle. CDR3 nucleotides: TGTGCCAGCAGTTACAACAAGAACACTGAAGCTTTCTTT. It codes for CASSYNKNTEAFF.

With regard to this clone: The same CDR3 arises from other DNA sequences in this sample as well. V and J are TRBV5-1 and TRBJ2-2; TRBD1 matches 8 bases. The CDR3 spans 15 residues. Germline CDR1 reads SGHRS; CDR2 reads YFSETQ. The J segment lost 4 bases and the V segment lost 7 bases, leaving 9 bases of the junction unmatched. The CDR3 DNA reads TGCGCCAGCGGCGGACAGGGAGGATCCACCGGGGAGCTGTTTTTT. Its translation: CASGGQGGSTGELFF.

CDR3 residues: CASSLPGLAGNIQYF. CDR3 bases: TGTGCCAGCAGTCTCCCGGGACTAGCGGGAAACATTCAGTACTTC. The chain is built from TRBV3-1 (or the pseudogene TRBV3-2) and TRBJ2-4, with 12 bases fitting TRBD2. This CDR3 has 15 residues. The trim removed 6 bases at V and 6 bases at J, leaving 6 bases unmatched. CDR1 and CDR2 from the germline V gene are LGHDT and YNNKEL (reference sequence).

This clone has only a few counts. The chain couples TRBV9 to TRBJ2-2; maybe TRBD2 (6 bases). CDR3 length: 17 residues. Trimming shortened V by 4 bases and J by 1 base, and 17 bases separated the two germline ends. Germline V gene lookup returns CDR1 SGDLS and CDR2 YYNGEE. CDR3 in DNA: TGTGCCAGCAGCCCTCCTGACGGGGGTCAGAACACCGGGGAGCTGTTTTTT. Translation gives CASSPPDGGQNTGELFF.

The CDR3 DNA follows: TGTGCCACCAGTGACCCCGGGACAGGGTTTCAGGATACGCAGTATTTT. It codes for CATSDPGTGFQDTQYF. The V call is TRBV24-1, the J call TRBJ2-3, with 9 nucleotides matching TRBD1. Germline lookup yields CDR1 KGHDR and CDR2 SFDVKD. V lost 4 bases and J lost 6; bases outside the gene matches: 10. The CDR3 runs 16 residues.

J is TRBJ1-6 and V is TRBV6-6, with TRBD1 matching 9 bases. CDR3 length: 16 amino acids. Germline V gene sequence: CDR1 MNHNY, CDR2 SVGAGI (reference sequence). The ends lost 5 bases at V and 2 bases at J; junction bases unmatched: 4. This CDR3 is CASSRQGVAYNSPLHF. For the CDR3, the DNA is TGTGCCAGCAGTCGACAGGGGGTCGCCTATAATTCACCCCTCCACTTT.

There are a few counts of this clone. V gene TRBV10-3 combines with J gene TRBJ2-3; TRBD2 is a possible D gene (5 bases). The germline gives CDR1 ENHRY, CDR2 SYGVKD. The length of the CDR3 is 13 residues. V was clipped by 7 bases and J by 0 bases, with 8 bases between them. The CDR3 DNA is TGTGCCATCATGAGGGCGAGCACAGATACGCAGTATTTT. It translates to CAIMRASTDTQYF.

This clone came up a few times. In nucleotides, the CDR3 is TGTGCCAGTAGTATGCCAGGACAACCCCAAGCTTTCTTT. It codes for CASSMPGQPQAFF. The chain has TRBV19 and TRBJ1-1, with D maybe TRBD1 (5 bases). There are 13 residues in the CDR3. V lost 3 bases to trimming and J lost 9 bases, with 14 bases between them. The germline V gene has CDR1 LNHDA and CDR2 SQIVND (reference sequence).

This clone was picked up one time. The chain couples TRBV29-1 to TRBJ1-2, with D hard to call. Trimming shortened V by 7 bases and J by 0 bases, and 18 bases separated the two germline ends. CDR1 SQVTM and CDR2 ANQGSEA come from the germline V gene. This CDR3 contains 15 residues. The CDR3 nucleotides read TGCAGCGGCATGAGACTACAAGAAGCTAACTATGGCTACACCTTC. Encoded protein: CSGMRLQEANYGYTF.

This clone was observed a single time. As DNA, the CDR3 is TGTGCCAGCAGCTTAGCCCCTAGCGGGGGGTACGAGCAGTACTTC. This encodes CASSLAPSGGYEQYF. The chain uses TRBV7-2 and TRBJ2-7, with TRBD2 matching 11 bases. The CDR3 covers 15 residues. After removal of 0 bases from V and 4 bases from J, the junction contained 2 bases not matched to a gene. CDR1 and CDR2 from the germline V gene are SGHTA and FQGNSA. Full variable domain (outside the CDR3, taken from reference TRBV7-2 and TRBJ2-7): GAGVSQSPSNKVTEKGKDVELRCDPISGHTALYWYRQSLGQGLEFLIYFQGNSAPDKSGLPSDRFSAERTGGSVSTLTIQRTQQEDSAVYLCASSLAPSGGYEQYFGPGTRLTVT.

The gene calls are TRBV7-2 and TRBJ2-7, with 7 bases lining up with TRBD1. The CDR3 spans 13 residues. The V segment lost 6 bases and the J segment 3 bases; nucleotides outside the gene matches: 5. CDR1 SGHTA and CDR2 FQGNSA come from the germline V gene. CDR3 DNA: TGTGCCAGCAGACGGGACAGATACTACGAGCAGTACTTC. It specifies CASRRDRYYEQYF.

V is TRBV15 and J is TRBJ2-7, with D possibly matching TRBD2 (7 bases). Germline V gene data show CDR1 as LNHNV and CDR2 as YYDKDF (reference sequence). Between the trimmed V and J ends, which lost 1 base and 11 bases, there was a span of 15 bases. CDR3 size: 13 residues. The CDR3 bases are TGTGCCACCAGCAGAGTCGGGGGGCCGGGGGAGTACGTC. Translating gives CATSRVGGPGEYV.

This rearrangement joins TRBV7-8 to TRBJ2-3; 10 bases line up with TRBD2. The CDR3 length is 15 residues. CDR1 and CDR2 (germline): SGHVS, FQNEAQ. The V segment lost 5 bases and the J segment 11 bases; nucleotides outside the gene matches: 13. CDR3 DNA: TGTGCCAGCAGCCGCAGCGGGGGGGCCGAGGCGAGGCAGTATTTT. Its protein is CASSRSGGAEARQYF.

The rearrangement links TRBV9 to TRBJ2-6; D is unclear. Germline CDR1 SGDLS, CDR2 YYNGEE. The CDR3 covers 17 residues. The V gene lost 4 bases and the J gene lost 0 bases, with 14 bases spanning the gap. The CDR3 protein is CASSLTRFLSGANVLTF. The CDR3, as DNA: TGTGCCAGCAGCCTAACCCGATTCCTCTCTGGGGCCAACGTCCTGACTTTC.

The genes are TRBV5-5 and TRBJ1-2; tentative D call: TRBD1 (6 bases). The V gene lost 0 bases and the J gene lost 3 bases, with 9 bases spanning the gap. The CDR3 totals 14 residues. The V gene's germline CDR1 is SGHKS and CDR2 YYEKEE (reference sequence). The CDR3 nucleotides are TGTGCCAGCAGCTTGGCCAAGGGGGACTATGGCTACACCTTC. It specifies CASSLAKGDYGYTF.

This chain links TRBV9 with TRBJ2-1; TRBD1 aligns across 11 bases. CDR1 SGDLS and CDR2 YYNGEE come from the germline V gene. This CDR3 is 16 amino acids long. With V trimmed by 4 bases and J by 4 bases, 7 bases remained unmatched. CDR3 region: CASSRTGTGGYNEQFF. CDR3 sequence (DNA): TGTGCCAGCAGCCGTACGGGGACAGGGGGGTACAATGAGCAGTTCTTC.

This clone has more than one count but fewer than ten. J is TRBJ2-5 and V is TRBV7-9, with D unclear. The CDR3 loop spans 14 amino acids. Trimming took off 3 bases at V and 5 bases at J, with 13 bases between the two ends. Per the germline V gene, CDR1 is SEHNR and CDR2 is FQNEAQ (reference sequence). The CDR3 coding sequence is TGTGCCAGCAGCTTTCTACGGGTCGGGGAGACCCAGTACTTC. Translated: CASSFLRVGETQYF.

V usage is TRBV19 and J usage is TRBJ2-1; TRBD1 agrees at 12 bases. The CDR3 length is 15 residues. J lost 7 bases, V lost 7 bases, and 8 bases had no gene match. Germline V gives CDR1 LNHDA, CDR2 SQIVND (reference sequence). Here the CDR3 reads CASTVGQGAWNEQFF. The CDR3 nucleotides read TGTGCCAGTACCGTGGGACAGGGGGCTTGGAATGAGCAGTTCTTC.

V and J are TRBV18 and TRBJ2-7; 8 bases are shared with TRBD1. Per germline, CDR1 KGHSH and CDR2 LQKENI. This CDR3 is 15 amino acids long. V dropped 0 bases and J dropped 3; count of bases not matched to a gene: 4. CDR3 residues: CASSPPQGAVYEQYF. CDR3 sequence (DNA): TGTGCCAGCTCACCACCCCAGGGGGCTGTCTACGAGCAGTACTTC.

The chain has TRBV24-1 and TRBJ2-7, with TRBD1 as a possible D gene (5 bases). The CDR3 contains 20 residues. Looked up from germline, CDR1 is KGHDR and CDR2 is SFDVKD. Trimming removed 2 bases from V and 0 bases from J, with 25 bases in between. The CDR3 DNA sequence: TGTGCCACCAGTGATTCACACATGGGTTCAAGGGGCGCTAGCTCCTACGAGCAGTACTTC. Protein sequence: CATSDSHMGSRGASSYEQYF.

Written as DNA, the CDR3 is TGTGCCAGCTCCTTCACCGAAGCTGCAACTAATGAAAAACTGTTTTTT. Residues: CASSFTEAATNEKLFF. The V call is TRBV18, the J call TRBJ1-4, with no clear D. From germline, CDR1 is KGHSH and CDR2 LQKENI. Trimming stripped 6 bases from V and 0 bases from J, with 14 bases between. The CDR3 has 16 amino acids.

The chain carries TRBV13 and TRBJ1-1, with a tentative D call TRBD1 (6 bases). Germline values: CDR1 PRHDT, CDR2 FYEKMQ (reference sequence). CDR3 length equals 15 residues. V was clipped by 3 bases and J by 1 base, with 12 bases between them. CDR3 region: CASSLGTRWNTEAFF. The CDR3 DNA reads as TGTGCCAGCAGCTTGGGGACAAGGTGGAACACTGAAGCTTTCTTT.

This rearrangement joins TRBV9 to TRBJ2-6; D is uncertain. CDR1 is SGDLS, CDR2 YYNGEE, per germline. The CDR3 sequence is 16 residues long. Trimming left V 4 bases short and J 0 bases short, with 11 bases between. The CDR3 protein is CASSRLAASGANVLTF. CDR3 DNA sequence: TGTGCCAGCAGCCGTTTAGCCGCCTCTGGGGCCAACGTCCTGACTTTC. The full variable domain, completed using reference TRBV9 and TRBJ2-6, is DSGVTQTPKHLITATGQRVTLRCSPRSGDLSVYWYQQSLDQGLQFLIQYYNGEERAKGNILERFSAQQFPDLHSELNLSSLELGDSALYFCASSRLAASGANVLTFGAGSRLTVL.

The V and J genes are TRBV7-3 and TRBJ2-4, with TRBD1 as a possible D gene (6 bases). Germline lookup yields CDR1 SGHTA and CDR2 FQGTGA. The CDR3 is 14 amino acids. V was pared by 4 bases and J by 6 bases, with 13 bases between. CDR3 region: CASSSSGAPNIQYF. DNA of the CDR3: TGTGCCAGCAGCTCCTCAGGGGCCCCAAACATTCAGTACTTC.